The sample holds a few counts of the clone carrying this TCR beta chain. Antigen specificity is unknown. Trimming took 2 bases from V and 5 from J, leaving 12 bases between them. CDR3 size: 13 residues. Per the germline V gene, CDR1 is GTSNPN and CDR2 is SVGIG (reference sequence). The data belong to a study of shared clonotypes between healthy human individuals. Study-wide results and limits: Only blood underwent sampling, and tissue repertoires likely differ. What rarefaction showed was incomplete sorted-subset sequencing despite large depth.

Measured with immunoSEQ multiplex PCR; TCRdb has only the in-frame clones, and not every one. The table records 980,000 or so clones, 76% of them present only once. Negatively enriched CD4+ T cells were divided by CD45RA into naive and memory. This clonotype was sampled from a man aged 18 to 35 in good health. This sequence joins TRBV30 and TRBJ1-1, with D unclear. Material for sequencing was memory CD4+ T cells sorted from blood. Noted subset: CD45RA-negative fraction. The CDR3 loop reads CAWSPRVDTEAFF. In nucleotides, the CDR3 is TGTGCCTGGAGTCCACGGGTCGATACTGAAGCTTTCTTT.